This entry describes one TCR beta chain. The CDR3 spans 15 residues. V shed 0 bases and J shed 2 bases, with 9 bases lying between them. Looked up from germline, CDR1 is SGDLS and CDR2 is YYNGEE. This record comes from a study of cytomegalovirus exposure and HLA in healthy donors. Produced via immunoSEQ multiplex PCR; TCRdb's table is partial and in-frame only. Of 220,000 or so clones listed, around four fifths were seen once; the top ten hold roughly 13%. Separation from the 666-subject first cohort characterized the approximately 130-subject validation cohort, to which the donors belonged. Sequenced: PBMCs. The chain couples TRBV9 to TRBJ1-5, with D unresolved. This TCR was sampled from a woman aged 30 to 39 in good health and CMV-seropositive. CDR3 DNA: TGTGCCAGCAGCGTAGGGGGTACGGGCAATCAGCCCCAGCATTTT. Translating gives CASSVGGTGNQPQHF.